Below are 24 T cell receptor beta chains sequenced from a single sample in a study. TCRdb ran MiXCR on the 5' RACE reads and lists one entry per CDR3 protein. This table holds about 40,000 distinct CDR3 sequences, 20% to 25% found once. Treg sorting used a CD4+CD25+CD127-/low gate. The specimen was Tregs sorted from blood. The receptor source for this set is a female donor with breast cancer.

V and J are TRBV28 and TRBJ2-7; 7 bases are a match to TRBD1. The CDR3 is 15 residues long. V shed 4 bases and J 1 base; nucleotides not matched to a gene: 7. Germline lookup yields CDR1 MDHEN and CDR2 SYDVKM. In DNA form, the CDR3 reads TGTGCCAGCAGTTCCCCCGGGACAGTTTCCTACGAGCAGTACTTC. Its protein product is CASSSPGTVSYEQYF.

The V and J genes are TRBV5-1 and TRBJ2-3; 12 nucleotides line up with TRBD2. V was pared by 1 base and J by 1 base, with 4 bases of the junction left unmatched. The germline CDR1 and CDR2 sequences are SGHRS and YFSETQ. This CDR3 contains 17 residues. This CDR3 is CASSLFLAGGGTDTQYF. CDR3 coding DNA: TGCGCCAGCAGCTTGTTCCTAGCGGGAGGGGGCACAGATACGCAGTATTTT. The whole variable domain, filled in from reference TRBV5-1 and TRBJ2-3, reads KAGVTQTPRYLIKTRGQQVTLSCSPISGHRSVSWYQQTPGQGLQFLFEYFSETQRNKGNFPGRFSGRQFSNSRSEMNVSTLELGDSALYLCASSLFLAGGGTDTQYFGPGTRLTVL.

The CDR3 bases are TGCGCCAGCAGCCAAGGACTAGCGGAACAAGAGACCCAGTACTTC. As protein: CASSQGLAEQETQYF. The chain joins TRBV4-1 to TRBJ2-5; 9 nucleotides match TRBD2. CDR3 length: 15 amino acids. J was trimmed by 2 bases and V by 1 base; bases with no gene match: 2. Looked up from germline, CDR1 is MGHRA and CDR2 is YSYEKL.

To note about this clonotype: A much larger clone lies one base from this, so it may be a read error. The chain employs TRBV20-1 and TRBJ1-5, with D possibly TRBD1 on 6 matching bases. The germline V and J ends were trimmed by 7 bases and 3 bases, with 10 bases remaining between them. This CDR3 has 12 residues. The V gene's germline CDR1 is DFQATT and CDR2 SNEGSKA (reference sequence). The CDR3 region is CSVRDNNQPQHF. For the CDR3, the DNA is TGCAGTGTCCGGGACAACAATCAGCCCCAGCATTTT.

The chain couples TRBV7-6 to TRBJ2-1; D gene ambiguous. This CDR3 comprises 13 residues. Germline V lookup: CDR1 SGHVS, CDR2 FNYEAQ. The V gene lost 1 base and the J gene lost 3 bases, with 4 bases spanning the gap. The CDR3 loop reads CASSLGIYNEQFF. In nucleotides, the CDR3 is TGTGCCAGCAGCTTAGGGATCTACAATGAGCAGTTCTTC.

V gene TRBV5-1 combines with J gene TRBJ2-5, with 12 bases matching TRBD2. The length of the CDR3 is 16 residues. Germline lookup yields CDR1 SGHRS and CDR2 YFSETQ. With V trimmed by 1 base and J by 7 bases, 8 bases remained unmatched. CDR3 DNA: TGCGCCAGCAGCTTGCTGACTAGCGGGAGTGACGGGACCCAGTACTTC. Encoded protein: CASSLLTSGSDGTQYF.

Of note for this clonotype: Given a much more abundant clone one base away, this may be a read error. Since the CDR3 does not end with the conserved phenylalanine or tryptophan, this likely comes from a read error. The chain uses TRBV29-1 and TRBJ1-1; no clear D gene. CDR1 and CDR2 (germline): SQVTM, ANQGSEA. The ends were cut back, 4 bases at V and 5 bases at J, with 8 bases in the middle. CDR3 length: 11 residues. In nucleotides, the CDR3 is TGCAGCGTTGGTGGGCTGACTGAAGCTTTCTCT. It codes for CSVGGLTEAFS.

This clonotype was observed once. A much larger clone is a single base away; this may be a read error. The CDR3 nucleotides are TGTGCCAGCAGCCAATCGAGGGACACTGAAGCTTTCTTT. Translation gives CASSQSRDTEAFF. The rearrangement links TRBV7-2 to TRBJ1-1; D is unresolved. CDR1 is SGHTA and CDR2 is FQGNSA in the germline V gene. The CDR3 extends over 13 amino acids. V lost 5 bases and J lost 3, with 10 bases in between. The variable domain in full, completed from reference TRBV7-2 and TRBJ1-1, reads GAGVSQSPSNKVTEKGKDVELRCDPISGHTALYWYRQSLGQGLEFLIYFQGNSAPDKSGLPSDRFSAERTGGSVSTLTIQRTQQEDSAVYLCASSQSRDTEAFFGQGTRLTVV.

This clonotype showed up many times. The V and J genes are TRBV12-3 or TRBV12-4 and TRBJ1-4; TRBD1 matches at 8 bases. CDR3 length: 15 residues. Trimming took 5 bases from V and 2 from J; bases not matched to a gene: 4. The CDR3 region is CASSPRGRTNEKLFF. In DNA, the CDR3 is TGTGCCAGCAGTCCCAGGGGGCGGACTAATGAAAAACTGTTTTTT.

The chain uses TRBV6-1 and TRBJ2-4; D unclear. This CDR3 contains 14 residues. Trimming stripped 6 bases from V and 0 bases from J, with 9 bases between. The germline gives CDR1 MNHNS, CDR2 SASEGT. The CDR3 loop is CASRRHLAKNIQYF. CDR3 nucleotides: TGTGCCAGCAGGCGACACTTAGCCAAAAACATTCAGTACTTC.

This clonotype was recorded a few times. This sequence joins TRBV9 and TRBJ1-2; D is ambiguous. Germline V gives CDR1 SGDLS, CDR2 YYNGEE. Trimming took off 1 base at V and 0 bases at J, with 4 bases between the two ends. This CDR3 is built from 13 residues. CDR3 region: CASSVSPNYGYTF. The CDR3 bases are TGTGCCAGCAGCGTATCCCCTAACTATGGCTACACCTTC.

Many counts were recorded for this clonotype. The J gene is TRBJ1-2, the V gene TRBV12-3 or TRBV12-4, with no clear D. This CDR3 has 13 residues. V lost 3 bases and J lost 8, with 13 bases in between. CDR3 sequence: CASSFQRPRGYTF. CDR3 sequence (DNA): TGTGCCAGCAGTTTTCAACGCCCGAGGGGCTACACCTTC.

V and J are TRBV18 and TRBJ1-5; D gene uncertain. With 3 bases removed from V and 6 bases from J, the gap between germline ends came to 12 bases. Per the germline V gene, CDR1 is KGHSH and CDR2 is LQKENI. This CDR3 is 14 amino acids long. The CDR3 protein is CASSPSGVAQPQHF. The CDR3 DNA is TGTGCCAGCTCACCGTCGGGTGTAGCTCAGCCCCAGCATTTT.

This clonotype has ten or more counts. The V call is TRBV29-1, the J call TRBJ2-1; perhaps TRBD2 as D (7 bases). CDR1 and CDR2 from the germline V gene are SQVTM and ANQGSEA. This CDR3 spans 15 amino acids. The V end lost 6 bases, the J end lost 5 bases, and 20 bases lay between the germline ends. The CDR3 sequence is CSVGILGGGHNEQFF. As DNA, the CDR3 is TGCAGCGTGGGGATTTTGGGGGGGGGCCACAATGAGCAGTTCTTC.

This clonotype has a count of ten or more. This chain uses TRBV4-1 with TRBJ1-5, with 10 bases that match TRBD1. V lost 4 bases, J lost 6 bases, and 3 bases stayed unmatched. Germline lookup yields CDR1 MGHRA and CDR2 YSYEKL. The CDR3 length is 14 residues. CDR3 amino acids: CASSPGQGGQPQHF. In nucleotides, the CDR3 is TGCGCCAGCAGCCCCGGACAGGGGGGTCAGCCCCAGCATTTT.

As concerns this clonotype: No conserved phenylalanine or tryptophan is present at the end of the CDR3, so a read error is the likely explanation. The chain employs TRBV20-1 and TRBJ1-1, with 7 bases matching TRBD1. The V and J ends lost 6 bases and 0 bases, in that order; junction bases with no gene match: 7. The CDR3 is 14 residues long. Germline V gene lookup returns CDR1 DFQATT and CDR2 SNEGSKA (reference sequence). The DNA for the CDR3 is TGCAGTGCCCCGGGACAGACCATGAACACTGAAGCTTTCTCT. Translated, it gives CSAPGQTMNTEAFS.

At least ten counts were recorded for this clonotype. The chain has TRBV7-8 and TRBJ2-1; no clear D. Germline CDR1 reads SGHVS; CDR2 reads FQNEAQ. The CDR3 runs 15 residues. The V end lost 5 bases, the J end lost 4 bases, and 15 bases lay between the germline ends. In nucleotides, the CDR3 is TGTGCCAGCAGCCCTCATTTACTCGGGTACAATGAGCAGTTCTTC. Its translation is CASSPHLLGYNEQFF.

As DNA, the CDR3 is TGCGCCAGCAGCCAAGACGTGGTAAACACCATATATTTT. Its protein product is CASSQDVVNTIYF. The chain couples TRBV4-3 to TRBJ1-3; unclear D gene. The CDR3 extends over 13 amino acids. Germline assignment: CDR1 LGHNA and CDR2 YSLEER. V gave up 0 bases and J gave up 6 bases, with 6 bases separating them.

This clonotype has ten or more counts. The chain carries TRBV5-1 and TRBJ2-2, with 10 bases lining up with TRBD2. The V segment lost 3 bases and the J segment 6 bases; nucleotides outside the gene matches: 5. The CDR3 spans 15 residues. Per the germline V gene, CDR1 is SGHRS and CDR2 is YFSETQ. CDR3 protein: CASSSDLAGAGELFF. DNA for the CDR3: TGCGCCAGCAGCTCAGATCTAGCGGGAGCCGGGGAGCTGTTTTTT.

The rearrangement links TRBV5-1 to TRBJ2-5; 8 bases are shared with TRBD1. The CDR3 extends over 13 amino acids. V shed 4 bases and J 5 bases; nucleotides not matched to a gene: 4. Germline V gene sequence: CDR1 SGHRS, CDR2 YFSETQ. Here the CDR3 reads CASSPWTGETQYF. The CDR3 DNA sequence: TGCGCCAGCAGCCCCTGGACAGGGGAGACCCAGTACTTC.

CDR3 protein: CAWSVHREGYTF. CDR3 nucleotides: TGTGCCTGGAGTGTACACAGGGAAGGCTACACCTTC. This chain connects TRBV30 to TRBJ1-2; the D gene is possibly TRBD1 (6 bases). The CDR3 contains 12 residues. Germline CDR1 reads GTSNPN; CDR2 reads SVGIG (reference sequence). Deletions cut 0 bases from V and 8 bases from J, with 10 bases between.

At least ten counts were recorded for this clonotype. This chain links TRBV6-5 with TRBJ1-1, with D tentatively TRBD1 (5 bases). Trimming removed 0 bases from V and 6 bases from J, with 14 bases in between. Germline V lookup: CDR1 MNHEY, CDR2 SVGAGI. This CDR3 region has 15 residues. The CDR3 DNA is TGTGCCAGCAGTTACTCGTCAGGGAGTATCGCTGAAGCTTTCTTT. The encoded protein is CASSYSSGSIAEAFF.

This clonotype appeared a few times. V usage is TRBV20-1 and J usage is TRBJ2-1, with TRBD2 identical over 9 bases. Germline V gives CDR1 DFQATT, CDR2 SNEGSKA (reference sequence). J lost 9 bases, V lost 0 bases, and 6 bases had no gene match. The CDR3 covers 14 residues. CDR3 loop: CSARDRVAGAEQFF. The CDR3 DNA reads TGCAGTGCTAGAGATCGGGTAGCGGGAGCTGAGCAGTTCTTC.

Turning to this clonotype: One junction end does not reproduce the germline sequence, and a read error may be involved. The chain employs TRBV28 and TRBJ1-2; 7 positions agree with TRBD1. Looked up from germline, CDR1 is MDHEN and CDR2 is SYDVKM. This CDR3 has 15 residues. CDR3 nucleotides: TGTGTCAGCAGACAAGGGACAGCTTCTTACTATGGCTACACCTTC. Residues: CVSRQGTASYYGYTF.